A selection of T cell receptor beta chains follows, all from one sample in a study of blood T cell repertoires in COVID-19. Sequencing used immunoSEQ multiplex PCR; TCRdb keeps in-frame clones, though not all of them. The sample shows about 220,000 clones, just over 85% of them seen only once. The specimen sequenced was peripheral blood. The receptors were gathered from a man younger than 45 who had recovered from COVID-19. Each CDR3 is given with its conserved first and last residue. D genes are given only for firm matches. Part of the rows lack a size; the others show once, few, many or a class for expanded clones.

CDR3 DNA | CDR3 protein | D gene | clone size | J gene | V gene
TGCGCCAGCAGCCCAGTGAGGGGGTTTACCAATGAGCAGTTCTTC | CASSPVRGFTNEQFF | NA | NA | TRBJ2-1 | TRBV4-1
TGTGCTAGTGGCCTCGGACAGGGGGCTGGAGAGCAGTTCTTC | CASGLGQGAGEQFF | TRBD1 | NA | TRBJ2-1 | TRBV12-5
TGTGCCAGCAGCTTAGCACACATCCTCCCGGGGGGCTACACCTTC | CASSLAHILPGGYTF | NA | NA | TRBJ1-2 | TRBV11-2
TGTGCCAGCAGTTTACGCCTCCACGGGACTGACACCTCCTACGAGCAGTACTTC | CASSLRLHGTDTSYEQYF | NA | NA | TRBJ2-7 | TRBV27
TGTGCCAGTAGTATTTCGAGGGCCTCATCCTACGAGCAGTACTTC | CASSISRASSYEQYF | NA | NA | TRBJ2-7 | TRBV19
TGTGCCAGCAGCTTAGGGGGGGGGAAGCCTGAAGCTTTCTTT | CASSLGGGKPEAFF | NA | few | TRBJ1-1 | TRBV7-2
TGTGCCAGTAGTACAGGACAGGGCGATGAGCAGTTCTTC | CASSTGQGDEQFF | TRBD1 | once | TRBJ2-1 | TRBV19
TGTGCCAGCAGAGTAGCGGGGGCCTCGGTTACGCAGTATTTT | CASRVAGASVTQYF | TRBD2 | NA | TRBJ2-3 | TRBV6-5
TGTGCCAGCAGATCCCAGGGGTCCTACAATGAGCAGTTCTTC | CASRSQGSYNEQFF | NA | once | TRBJ2-1 | TRBV5-4
TGTGCCATCAGTGGGCTTAGCGGGGGGCGAGGCTCCGGGGAGCTGTTTTTT | CAISGLSGGRGSGELFF | TRBD2 | NA | TRBJ2-2 | TRBV10-3
TGCGCCAGCAGCTCCGGGACTTTGGACCCCTACGAGCAGTACTTC | CASSSGTLDPYEQYF | NA | few | TRBJ2-7 | TRBV5-1
TGCGCCAGCAGCCAAGATCACAGACAGAGAAACACTGAAGCTTTCTTT | CASSQDHRQRNTEAFF | NA | once | TRBJ1-1 | TRBV4-1
TGCGCCAGCAGTCAAGGAGACAGGGTGAACAATGAGCAGTTCTTC | CASSQGDRVNNEQFF | TRBD1 | NA | TRBJ2-1 | TRBV10-1
TGCGCCAGCAGCTTGGGCCTGAGCTCCTACAATGAGCAGTTCTTC | CASSLGLSSYNEQFF | NA | few | TRBJ2-1 | TRBV5-1
TGTGCCAGCAAAACGGGACTTCTCGACAATGAGCAGTTCTTC | CASKTGLLDNEQFF | NA | NA | TRBJ2-1 | TRBV2
TGTGCCAGCAGCTTGGAGCAGGCGCAAGAGACCCAGTACTTC | CASSLEQAQETQYF | NA | NA | TRBJ2-5 | TRBV5-5
TGTGCCAGCGGTTTCGGTTTCTACGAGCAGTACTTC | CASGFGFYEQYF | NA | NA | TRBJ2-7 | TRBV27
TGTGCCAGCAGTTTTCCCCAGGGGTTTTATACTTACGAGCAGTACTTC | CASSFPQGFYTYEQYF | NA | NA | TRBJ2-7 | TRBV6-5
TGCGCCAGCAGCTTGGTACAGCAAGAGACCCAGTACTTC | CASSLVQQETQYF | NA | few | TRBJ2-5 | TRBV5-1
TGCAGTGCGGGACAGGGGAATTTT | CSAGQGNF | TRBD1 | NA | TRBJ1-4 | TRBV29-1
TGTGCCAGCAGCCGGGACAGGGACTACGAGCAGTACTTC | CASSRDRDYEQYF | TRBD1 | NA | TRBJ2-7 | TRBV6-5
TGCGCCAGCAGCCAAGACCTAGGGGGTTGGGATTCACCCCTCCACTTT | CASSQDLGGWDSPLHF | NA | NA | TRBJ1-6 | TRBV4-3
TGCGCCAGCACCACGGGACAGGGAAACACCATATATTTT | CASTTGQGNTIYF | TRBD1 | once | TRBJ1-3 | TRBV5-1